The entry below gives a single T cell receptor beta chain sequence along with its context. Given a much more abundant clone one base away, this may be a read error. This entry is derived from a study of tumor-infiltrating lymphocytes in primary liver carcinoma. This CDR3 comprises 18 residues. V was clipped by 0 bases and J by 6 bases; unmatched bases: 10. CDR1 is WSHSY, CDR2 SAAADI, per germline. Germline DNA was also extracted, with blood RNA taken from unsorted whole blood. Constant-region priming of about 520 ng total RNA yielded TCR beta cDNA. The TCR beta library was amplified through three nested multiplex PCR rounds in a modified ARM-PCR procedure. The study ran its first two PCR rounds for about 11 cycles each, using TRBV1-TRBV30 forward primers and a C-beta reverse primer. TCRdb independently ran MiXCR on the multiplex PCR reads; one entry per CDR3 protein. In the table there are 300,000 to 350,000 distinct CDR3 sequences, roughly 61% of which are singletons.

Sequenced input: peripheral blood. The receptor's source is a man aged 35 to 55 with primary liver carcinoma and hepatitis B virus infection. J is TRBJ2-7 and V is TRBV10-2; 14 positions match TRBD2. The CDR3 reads CASSESWTSGRTTPEQYF. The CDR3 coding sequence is TGCGCCAGCAGTGAGTCGTGGACTAGCGGGAGGACCACTCCCGAGCAGTACTTC.